One and the same sample provided the 9 T cell receptor beta chains below, sequenced in a study of T cell repertoires in cytomegalovirus infection. Their antigens remain unidentified. MiXCR, run by TCRdb on the reads, gives a single entry per CDR3 protein. The repertoire includes about 920,000 distinct CDR3 sequences, 30% to 40% of them detected once, and around 15% sits in the top ten. The sample here was cultured CD8+ T cells from PBMCs, taken from culture after CMV antigen stimulation. The receptor set was obtained from a human donor in good health (CMV status not recorded). Some clones in this sample may be carry-over from other donors' samples.

This clonotype occurred many times. The rearrangement joins TRBV7-6 to TRBJ1-6, with 7 positions matching TRBD1. The CDR3 runs 18 residues. Unmatched junction bases numbered 14, after V lost 5 bases and J lost 4 bases. Germline CDR1 and CDR2: SGHVS and FNYEAQ. The CDR3 protein is CASSQNRQGTSYNSPLHF. CDR3 DNA sequence: TGTGCCAGCAGCCAAAACCGACAGGGTACATCTTATAATTCACCCCTCCACTTT.

There are a few counts of this clonotype. This chain connects TRBV12-3 or TRBV12-4 to TRBJ2-5; D is undetermined. The CDR3 covers 13 residues. V shed 5 bases and J shed 0 bases, with 7 bases lying between them. Here the CDR3 DNA reads TGTGCCAGCAGTAACGGACACCAAGAGACCCAGTACTTC. Amino acids: CASSNGHQETQYF.

This clonotype occurred a few times. The chain carries TRBV14 and TRBJ1-6; 9 nucleotides agree with TRBD1. V dropped 0 bases and J dropped 8; count of bases not matched to a gene: 8. The CDR3 runs to 17 residues. Germline loops: CDR1 SGHDN, CDR2 FVKESK. The chain's CDR3 is CASSQDRWRTGDSPLHF. In nucleotides, the CDR3 is TGTGCCAGCAGCCAAGATCGTTGGAGGACAGGGGATTCACCCCTCCACTTT.

The chain couples TRBV6-6 to TRBJ1-4; 8 bases fit TRBD1. The CDR3 consists of 16 residues. V lost 5 bases, J lost 2 bases, and 7 bases stayed unmatched. Germline V gene data show CDR1 as MNHNY and CDR2 as SVGAGI (reference sequence). In DNA, the CDR3 is TGTGCCAGCAGTACTTTCCGGACAGGGACTAATGAAAAACTGTTTTTT. Encoded protein: CASSTFRTGTNEKLFF.

This clonotype was observed a handful of times. This chain uses TRBV4-1 with TRBJ2-5; 9 bases fit TRBD2. This CDR3 spans 15 amino acids. Per germline, CDR1 MGHRA and CDR2 YSYEKL. Germline trimming cut 3 bases from V and 5 bases from J; bases unmatched to any gene: 7. CDR3 sequence: CASSQEGLARETQYF. CDR3 sequence (DNA): TGCGCCAGCAGCCAGGAAGGACTAGCGAGGGAGACCCAGTACTTC.

The rearrangement uses TRBV5-6 and TRBJ2-5; D is unclear. This CDR3 is 12 amino acids long. Trimming took 3 bases from V and 9 from J, leaving 12 bases between them. Germline CDR1 reads SGHDT; CDR2 reads YYEEEE. Here the CDR3 DNA reads TGTGCCAGCAGCTCCGGGCCCGGACCCCAGTACTTC. It specifies CASSSGPGPQYF.

The J gene is TRBJ1-6, the V gene TRBV18, with a possible D match to TRBD1 (6 bases). Trimming pared 5 bases from V and 0 bases from J, leaving 8 bases between. CDR1 KGHSH and CDR2 LQKENI come from the germline V gene. This CDR3 has 15 amino acids. The CDR3 loop is CASSKQGSYNSPLHF. CDR3 bases: TGTGCCAGCTCAAAACAGGGCTCCTATAATTCACCCCTCCACTTT.

The genes are TRBV20-1 and TRBJ2-5; TRBD2 agrees at 9 bases. V dropped 8 bases and J dropped 4; count of bases not matched to a gene: 5. The germline CDR1 and CDR2 sequences are DFQATT and SNEGSKA (reference sequence). The CDR3 consists of 12 residues. The chain's CDR3 is CSCGGVVETQYF. The CDR3 bases are TGCAGTTGCGGGGGGGTAGTAGAGACCCAGTACTTC.

This chain uses TRBV25-1 with TRBJ1-2; weak D call: TRBD1 (6 bases). The germline V gene has CDR1 MGHDK and CDR2 SYGVNS. The V and J ends lost 1 base and 8 bases respectively, with 14 bases between them. This CDR3 has 14 residues. The chain's CDR3 is CASSESPGAEGYTF. CDR3 nucleotide sequence: TGTGCCAGCAGTGAATCCCCAGGGGCGGAAGGCTACACCTTC.